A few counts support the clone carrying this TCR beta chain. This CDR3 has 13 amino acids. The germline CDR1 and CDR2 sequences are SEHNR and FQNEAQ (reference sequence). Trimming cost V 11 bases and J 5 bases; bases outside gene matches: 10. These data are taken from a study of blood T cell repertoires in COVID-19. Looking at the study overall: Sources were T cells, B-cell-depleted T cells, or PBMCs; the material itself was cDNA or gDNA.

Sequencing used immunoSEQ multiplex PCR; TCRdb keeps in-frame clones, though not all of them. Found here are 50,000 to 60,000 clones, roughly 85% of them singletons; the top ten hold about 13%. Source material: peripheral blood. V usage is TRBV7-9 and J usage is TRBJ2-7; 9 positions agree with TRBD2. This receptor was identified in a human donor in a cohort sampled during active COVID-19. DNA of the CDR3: TGTGCCCCCCGGCGGGAGGGCTTCCACGAGCAGTACTTC. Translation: CAPRREGFHEQYF.